A selection of T cell receptor beta chains follows, all from one sample in a study of blood T cell repertoires in COVID-19. TCRdb's table, derived via immunoSEQ multiplex PCR, lists solely in-frame clones and lacks some. The sample lists around 200,000 clones; about nine tenths were seen once. Source material: peripheral blood. Every receptor here comes from an elderly man with acute or convalescent COVID-19. Both conserved end residues are trimmed from each CDR3. Fields, in order: clone size, J gene, V gene, CDR3 length, CDR3 protein. Size is stated for part of the rows, as once, few or many counts, or as a class when the clone is expanded.

few TRBJ1-5 TRBV12-3/TRBV12-4 11 ASSSGGGQPQH
- TRBJ2-5 TRBV21-1 17 ASSKWPRRDRVVQETQY
- TRBJ2-1 TRBV11-2 12 ASSLGVGRLEQF
few TRBJ2-3 TRBV11-2 12 ASSRDRGQDTQY
few TRBJ2-1 TRBV20-1 9 SAESFNEQF
- TRBJ1-1 TRBV19 11 ASSITDRVEAF
- TRBJ1-1 TRBV7-9 13 ASSLGGRGNTEAF
- TRBJ1-1 TRBV19 11 ASSKDSYTEAF
- TRBJ2-2 TRBV5-1 14 ASSPRTSGSEGELF
- TRBJ1-3 TRBV28 13 ASSPSQGSGNTIY
- TRBJ2-2 TRBV7-9 12 ASSPGLAAGELF
- TRBJ1-5 TRBV29-1 12 SVRKDSGNQPQH
- TRBJ2-2 TRBV4-2 14 ASSQEKSLRGGELF
- TRBJ2-1 TRBV18 13 ASSRSTGTYNEQF
- TRBJ1-1 TRBV20-1 9 SAVRGTEAF
- TRBJ1-2 TRBV4-2 14 ASSQTRTGVNYGYT
- TRBJ2-5 TRBV24-1 12 ATSDFSGVETQY
- TRBJ1-1 TRBV11-3 12 ASSFDRANTEAF